This is a list of T cell receptor beta chains from one sample in a study of cytomegalovirus exposure and HLA in healthy donors. Sequencing was performed with immunoSEQ multiplex PCR; in TCRdb, only in-frame clones are kept and a portion is missing. The data hold under 200,000 clones, with approximately 87% observed a single time. Specimen: PBMCs. These receptors were taken from a woman aged 30 to 39 in good health and CMV-seronegative. CDR3s include the opening cysteine and the closing phenylalanine or tryptophan. A D gene is named only where the DNA matches it firmly. Size values are once, few and many counts, or a class for expanded clones, and some rows have none.

abundance,d_gene,v_gene,j_gene,CDR3nt,CDR3aa
-,TRBD1,TRBV5-4,TRBJ1-4,TGTGCCAGCAGCCGGACAGGGGAGGATAATGAAAAACTGTTTTTT,CASSRTGEDNEKLFF
few,TRBD2,TRBV5-1,TRBJ2-2,TGCGCCAGCAGCTTGAGGACTAGCGGGAACACCGGGGAGCTGTTTTTT,CASSLRTSGNTGELFF
-,TRBD1,TRBV2,TRBJ2-3,TGTGCCAGCAGTGACTCCGGGACAGGGAGCAGGATACGCAGGGGGTATTTT,CASSDSGTGSRIRRGYF
-,TRBD2,TRBV5-6,TRBJ2-5,TGTGCCAGCAGCTTGGAACTAGCGGGGGGGGAGACCCAGTACTTC,CASSLELAGGETQYF
-,TRBD2,TRBV19,TRBJ2-7,TGTGCCAGTAGTATAGACTCTTCTATAGCGGGAGGGCGACGAGAGCAGTACTTC,CASSIDSSIAGGRREQYF
-,-,TRBV15,TRBJ2-7,TGTGCCACCAGCAGAGTGGGGGGCGAGCAGTACTTC,CATSRVGGEQYF
many,TRBD2,TRBV4-2,TRBJ2-7,TGTGCCAGCAGCCAAGATAAGACTAGCCCCTACGAGCAGTACTTC,CASSQDKTSPYEQYF
-,-,TRBV13,TRBJ2-1,TGTGCCAGCAGCTTAGGCGCGAGTAATGAGCAGTTCTTC,CASSLGASNEQFF
-,-,TRBV5-1,TRBJ2-1,TGCGCCAGCAGCACTGGGACAGAGCAGTTCTTC,CASSTGTEQFF
-,-,TRBV9,TRBJ1-4,TGTGCCAGCAGCGTCTACGACAGCAGTGCAACTAATGAAAAACTGTTTTTT,CASSVYDSSATNEKLFF
-,-,TRBV4-3,TRBJ2-3,TGCGCCAGCAGCCAAGTGTTCACGGATACGCAGTATTTT,CASSQVFTDTQYF
once,-,TRBV5-6,TRBJ1-1,TGTGCCAGCAGCTCATGGGGACTCTCGCTTACTCCGAAAGCTTTCTTT,CASSSWGLSLTPKAFF
few,-,TRBV7-9,TRBJ2-1,TGTGCCAGCACCCCGCCGGCAGTATTCAACAATGAGCAGTTCTTC,CASTPPAVFNNEQFF
-,-,TRBV6-5,TRBJ1-3,TGTGCCAGCAGACGTGCTACTGGAAACACCATATATTTT,CASRRATGNTIYF
-,-,TRBV6-6,TRBJ1-2,TGTGCCAGCTCATCAACAGGGTTTAGGGTCGATGGCTACACCTTC,CASSSTGFRVDGYTF
-,TRBD1,TRBV19,TRBJ1-4,TGTGCCAGTAGTCCCCGGACAGGTAGTGAAGAAAAACTGTTTTTT,CASSPRTGSEEKLFF
-,-,TRBV7-8,TRBJ2-5,TGTGCCAGCAGCTTAGCGGGTGGCGTGGAGACCCAGTACTTC,CASSLAGGVETQYF
-,-,TRBV15,TRBJ1-6,TGTGCCACCAGCAGAGCGGGGGGATCGGGTTCACCCCTCCACTTT,CATSRAGGSGSPLHF
-,TRBD2,TRBV7-8,TRBJ2-3,TGTGCCAGCAGCCTCCGTTCTAGCGGGAGGGGAGCAGATACGCAGTATTTT,CASSLRSSGRGADTQYF
-,TRBD2,TRBV7-2,TRBJ2-7,TGTGCCAGCAGCACTTCGTCTAGCGGAACCTACGAGCAGTACTTC,CASSTSSSGTYEQYF
few,-,TRBV7-2,TRBJ2-7,TGTGCCAGCAGCTTAGTAGGGGGATATCTCGAGCAGTACTTC,CASSLVGGYLEQYF
-,TRBD1,TRBV5-6,TRBJ2-2,TGTGCCAGCAGCCGGCCCGGACAGGGCCCGATTAACACCGGGGAGCTGTTTTTT,CASSRPGQGPINTGELFF
-,-,TRBV28,TRBJ1-4,TGTGCCAGCAGACCCAACCAAAAGGGGGTAGGAGAAAAACTGTTTTTT,CASRPNQKGVGEKLFF
-,TRBD1,TRBV4-2,TRBJ1-1,TGTGCCAGCAGCCGGGACAGACTACCCCCTGAAGCTTTCTTT,CASSRDRLPPEAFF
-,-,TRBV20-1,TRBJ1-1,TGCAGTGCTAGTTCACGTACTGAAGCTTTCTTT,CSASSRTEAFF
-,-,TRBV30,TRBJ2-7,TGTGCCTGGAGTGTAGATGTTGGGGGGACCTACGAGCAGTACTTC,CAWSVDVGGTYEQYF
-,TRBD1,TRBV25-1,TRBJ2-3,TGTGCCAGCAGTGAGGGACAGGGCACAGATACGCAGTATTTT,CASSEGQGTDTQYF
-,TRBD1,TRBV11-1,TRBJ2-1,TGTGCCAGCAGCCCCGGGGACAGGGGGAACTCCTACAATGAGCAGTTCTTC,CASSPGDRGNSYNEQFF
-,-,TRBV7-3,TRBJ2-7,TGTGCCAGCAGCCGCCCCAACGAGCAGTACTTC,CASSRPNEQYF
-,-,TRBV4-3,TRBJ2-7,TGCGCCAGCAGCCAAGCGGATAGCGCCTCCTACGAGCAGTACTTC,CASSQADSASYEQYF
-,-,TRBV9,TRBJ2-5,TGTGCCAGCAGCTCAGTTGGGCAGGGGACCCAGTACTTC,CASSSVGQGTQYF
-,TRBD1,TRBV29-1,TRBJ1-2,TGCAGCGTCGACGTTTTAGGGGGCAGCTCTGGCTACACCTTC,CSVDVLGGSSGYTF
-,-,TRBV18,TRBJ2-5,TGTGCCAGCTCACCATGGCCGAGGCAAGAGACCCAGTACTTC,CASSPWPRQETQYF
-,-,TRBV12-5,TRBJ2-2,TGTGCTAGTGGTTTGGTATATATGGGGTGGTCCGACTCGAACACCGGGGAGCTGTTTTTT,CASGLVYMGWSDSNTGELFF
-,-,TRBV5-1,TRBJ1-1,TGCGCCAGCGGTACAGGGTGGAACACTGAAGCTTTCTTT,CASGTGWNTEAFF
-,-,TRBV4-2,TRBJ1-5,TGTGCCAGCAGCCAAGATAGGGATAGCAATCAGCCCCAGCATTTT,CASSQDRDSNQPQHF